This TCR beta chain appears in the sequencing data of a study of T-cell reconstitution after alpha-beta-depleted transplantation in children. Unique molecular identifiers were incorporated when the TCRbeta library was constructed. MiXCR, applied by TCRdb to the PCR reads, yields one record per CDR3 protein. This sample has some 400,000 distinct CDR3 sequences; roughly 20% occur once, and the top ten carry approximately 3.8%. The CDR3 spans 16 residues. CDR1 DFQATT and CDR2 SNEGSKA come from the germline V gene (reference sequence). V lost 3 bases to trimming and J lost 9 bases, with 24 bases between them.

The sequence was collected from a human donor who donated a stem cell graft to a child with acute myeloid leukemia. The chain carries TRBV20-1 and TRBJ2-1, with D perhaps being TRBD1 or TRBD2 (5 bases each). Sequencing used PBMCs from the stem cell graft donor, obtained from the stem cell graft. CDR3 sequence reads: CSARGPLKGKGSEQFF. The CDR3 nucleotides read TGCAGTGCTAGGGGGCCTCTTAAGGGAAAGGGGAGTGAGCAGTTCTTC.